This entry concerns a single TCR beta chain. The entry originates in a study of identical twins. V was clipped by 0 bases and J by 0 bases, with 9 bases between them. Germline CDR1 LGHDT, CDR2 YNNKEL (reference sequence). CDR3 size: 16 residues. TCRdb reprocessed the 5' RACE reads via MiXCR and lists one record per CDR3 protein. The sample lists about 530,000 distinct CDR3 sequences; around 15% were seen once. A further study also used this sample, focusing on yellow fever vaccine responses in identical twins.

This sequence joins TRBV3-1 and TRBJ2-1; no definite D call. The sequencing sample was made of CD4+ T cells sorted from blood. This clonotype originated in a woman aged 18-29 years in good health. The CDR3 sequence: CASSQEHFSSYNEQFF. DNA of the CDR3: TGTGCCAGCAGCCAAGAACACTTTAGCTCCTACAATGAGCAGTTCTTC.